The sequence of this T cell receptor beta chain was determined in a study of beta chain features in type 1 diabetes. Study findings and constraints: It was not settled here whether HLA type affects TCRB rearrangement.

Sequenced material consisted of expressed TCRB transcripts (all of the isolated RNA was reverse transcribed). An average of about 3.5 million reads was obtained for naive, central memory and regulatory T cell samples. The assay was immunoSEQ multiplex PCR, and TCRdb's table has in-frame clones only and misses some. Among some 360,000 clones listed, about 20% were seen once. This CDR3 is built from 13 residues. CDR1 and CDR2 (germline): GTSNPN, SVGIG (reference sequence). Trimming stripped 0 bases from V and 1 base from J, with 4 bases between. This clone came up a few times. Antigen specificity is unknown.

The sample comprised naive CD4+ T cells from blood. The TCR was taken from a woman aged 18-35 years in good health. V is TRBV30 and J is TRBJ2-4; D call uncertain. The CDR3 coding sequence is TGTGCCTGGAGTGTACTGGCCAAAAACATTCAGTACTTC. Translated: CAWSVLAKNIQYF.